These 32 T cell receptor beta chains were sequenced from one sample in a study of immune evolution from preneoplasia to lung adenocarcinoma. TCRdb keeps only in-frame clones here, not all; method: immunoSEQ multiplex PCR. The table shows thousands of clones, with roughly 76% occurring only once. The sequencing sample was made of FFPE minimally invasive lung adenocarcinoma tissue. These receptors came from a donor aged 70 or older with lung adenocarcinoma.

The CDR3 here is CASSRPTSQNYEQYF. In DNA, the CDR3 is TGTGCCAGCAGTAGACCGACTAGCCAAAACTACGAGCAGTACTTC. The V and J genes are TRBV6-1 and TRBJ2-7; TRBD2 matches 7 bases. The germline CDR1 and CDR2 sequences are MNHNS and SASEGT. The V segment lost 5 bases and the J segment 3 bases; nucleotides outside the gene matches: 10. The CDR3 totals 15 residues.

V is TRBV11-2 and J is TRBJ2-6, with TRBD2 matching over 11 bases. The CDR3 is 19 residues long. J lost 1 base, V lost 6 bases, and 11 bases had no gene match. Germline V gives CDR1 SGHAT, CDR2 FQNNGV. The CDR3 spells CASSWRLAGLRSGANVLTF. The CDR3 nucleotides read TGTGCCAGCAGTTGGAGACTAGCGGGGTTGAGATCTGGGGCCAACGTCCTGACTTTC.

Regarding this clone: One junction end does not reproduce the germline sequence, and a read error may be involved. V is TRBV18 and J is TRBJ1-2; no definite D call. There are 13 residues in the CDR3. The germline V gene encodes CDR1 KGHSH and CDR2 LQKENI. Here the CDR3 reads CASSAGNLDGYIF. The CDR3 coding sequence is TGTGCCAGCTCGGCGGGGAACCTGGATGGCTACATCTTC.

This sequence joins TRBV19 and TRBJ2-3; 7 bases line up with TRBD2. V gave up 1 base and J gave up 5 bases; unmatched junction bases: 18. Germline loops: CDR1 LNHDA, CDR2 SQIVND (reference sequence). This CDR3 spans 19 amino acids. The CDR3 region has the DNA TGTGCCAGTAGTATAGCCAGACGAGGGCCAGCGGGACTGTTAGATACGCAGTATTTT. Its protein is CASSIARRGPAGLLDTQYF.

This chain links TRBV5-1 with TRBJ1-1, with 9 bases fitting TRBD1. Germline V gene data show CDR1 as SGHRS and CDR2 as YFSETQ. The ends lost 4 bases at V and 0 bases at J; junction bases unmatched: 4. The length of the CDR3 is 15 residues. This CDR3 reads CASSLGTGMNTEAFF. The CDR3 DNA sequence: TGCGCCAGCAGCCTTGGGACAGGGATGAACACTGAAGCTTTCTTT. Complete variable domain (other parts from reference TRBV5-1 and TRBJ1-1): KAGVTQTPRYLIKTRGQQVTLSCSPISGHRSVSWYQQTPGQGLQFLFEYFSETQRNKGNFPGRFSGRQFSNSRSEMNVSTLELGDSALYLCASSLGTGMNTEAFFGQGTRLTVV.

This clone was counted a few times. CDR3 DNA: TGTGCCAGCAGTGAGGGAGGACAGGTCTACACTGAAGCTTTCTTT. This gives the protein CASSEGGQVYTEAFF. This chain connects TRBV2 to TRBJ1-1; 7 bases align to TRBD1. This CDR3 contains 15 residues. Germline-derived CDR1 and CDR2 are SNHLY and FYNNEI. Unmatched junction bases numbered 7, after V lost 3 bases and J lost 3 bases.

This clone was picked up a small number of times. The rearrangement uses TRBV6-5 and TRBJ1-5; D is uncertain. The CDR3 loop spans 14 amino acids. The germline V and J ends were trimmed by 6 bases and 6 bases, with 15 bases remaining between them. Germline CDR1 is MNHEY and CDR2 is SVGAGI. This CDR3 reads CASSRAGSGQPQHF. The CDR3 nucleotides are TGTGCCAGCAGCCGGGCCGGGAGCGGTCAGCCCCAGCATTTT.

This chain uses TRBV7-9 with TRBJ2-1; 9 bases line up with TRBD2. Losses at the gene ends were 6 bases for V and 3 bases for J; bases not matched to a gene: 9. Germline CDR1 is SEHNR and CDR2 is FQNEAQ (reference sequence). The CDR3 sequence is 16 residues long. The CDR3 protein is CASSSGLAPLYNEQFF. The DNA of the CDR3 is TGTGCCAGCAGTTCGGGACTAGCCCCACTCTACAATGAGCAGTTCTTC. Full variable domain (outside the CDR3, taken from reference TRBV7-9 and TRBJ2-1): DTGVSQNPRHKITKRGQNVTFRCDPISEHNRLYWYRQTLGQGPEFLTYFQNEAQLEKSRLLSDRFSAERPKGSFSTLEIQRTEQGDSAMYLCASSSGLAPLYNEQFFGPGTRLTVL.

V is TRBV19 and J is TRBJ1-5, with D possibly matching TRBD1 (6 bases). CDR1 and CDR2 from the germline V gene are LNHDA and SQIVND (reference sequence). Between the trimmed V and J ends, which lost 7 bases and 7 bases, there was a span of 17 bases. The CDR3 consists of 14 residues. The CDR3 sequence: CASTGSGVSQPQHF. In nucleotides, the CDR3 is TGTGCCAGTACCGGATCAGGGGTCAGCCAGCCCCAGCATTTT.

The genes are TRBV6-5 and TRBJ1-5, with TRBD1 matching 9 bases. The trim removed 7 bases at V and 6 bases at J, leaving 4 bases unmatched. Germline V gene data show CDR1 as MNHEY and CDR2 as SVGAGI. The CDR3 covers 13 residues. The CDR3 coding sequence is TGTGCCAGCAAACAGGGGGCAGCTCAGCCCCAGCATTTT. Its protein is CASKQGAAQPQHF.

The chain uses TRBV9 and TRBJ2-7, with 11 bases aligning to TRBD2. Per germline, CDR1 SGDLS and CDR2 YYNGEE. V lost 0 bases and J lost 2; bases outside the gene matches: 1. The CDR3 is made up of 15 amino acids. The CDR3: CASSVGSGRAYEQYF. CDR3 DNA sequence: TGTGCCAGCAGCGTAGGTAGCGGGAGGGCCTACGAGCAGTACTTC.

The chain is built from TRBV5-1 and TRBJ1-4, with D unresolved. Germline values: CDR1 SGHRS, CDR2 YFSETQ. The CDR3 sequence is 14 residues long. The ends were cut back, 5 bases at V and 4 bases at J, with 12 bases in the middle. CDR3 nucleotides: TGCGCCAGCAGTGAGACCTTGTATAATGAAAAACTGTTTTTT. This gives the protein CASSETLYNEKLFF.

The chain uses TRBV27 and TRBJ2-1; possible D gene TRBD2, 6 bases. The germline V and J ends were trimmed by 4 bases and 14 bases, with 15 bases remaining between them. CDR3 length: 12 residues. Germline CDR1 is MNHEY and CDR2 is SMNVEV (reference sequence). CDR3 DNA sequence: TGTGCCAGCAGTTATCCCGGTTGGGGGGAGTTCTTC. Translated, it gives CASSYPGWGEFF.

This clone has a handful of counts. The chain recombines TRBV28 with TRBJ1-1; weak D call: TRBD1 (6 bases). V lost 3 bases to trimming and J lost 0 bases, with 14 bases between them. Germline lookup yields CDR1 MDHEN and CDR2 SYDVKM. The CDR3 spans 16 residues. The CDR3 region is CASSFGGAGVNTEAFF. CDR3 nucleotide sequence: TGTGCCAGCAGTTTTGGGGGGGCAGGGGTGAACACTGAAGCTTTCTTT.

V is TRBV7-3 and J is TRBJ2-1; either TRBD1 or TRBD2 may fit D (5 bases each). Per the germline V gene, CDR1 is SGHTA and CDR2 is FQGTGA. The CDR3 totals 15 residues. Trimming took off 4 bases at V and 0 bases at J, with 10 bases between the two ends. DNA of the CDR3: TGTGCCAGCAGCTCAGATGGGACCTCCTACAATGAGCAGTTCTTC. This gives the protein CASSSDGTSYNEQFF.

The gene calls are TRBV28 and TRBJ2-2; 9 nucleotides match TRBD1. Germline V gene sequence: CDR1 MDHEN, CDR2 SYDVKM. After removal of 5 bases from V and 5 bases from J, the junction contained 9 bases not matched to a gene. The CDR3 has 16 residues. This CDR3 reads CASSKPGQGRTGELFF. In DNA form, the CDR3 reads TGTGCCAGCAGTAAGCCGGGACAGGGTAGAACCGGGGAGCTGTTTTTT.

The chain uses TRBV30 and TRBJ1-1, with 8 bases identical to TRBD1. CDR3 length: 17 amino acids. CDR1 is GTSNPN, CDR2 SVGIG, per germline (reference sequence). J was trimmed by 3 bases and V by 1 base; bases with no gene match: 13. The CDR3 reads CAWSGDFRTGWDTEAFF. The CDR3 DNA sequence: TGTGCCTGGAGTGGGGATTTTCGGACAGGGTGGGACACTGAAGCTTTCTTT.

The V and J genes are TRBV30 and TRBJ1-2; a possible D gene is TRBD1 (6 bases). The CDR3 extends over 13 amino acids. The V gene's germline CDR1 is GTSNPN and CDR2 SVGIG (reference sequence). The germline V and J ends were trimmed by 5 bases and 0 bases, with 10 bases remaining between them. The CDR3 DNA is TGTGCCTGGGGGGGGCCAGCTAACTATGGCTACACCTTC. This sequence encodes CAWGGPANYGYTF.

The count of this clone is one. CDR3 coding DNA: TGTGCCTGGAGCGGGACAGGGTGGACTGAAGCTTTCTTT. Its protein is CAWSGTGWTEAFF. The chain is built from TRBV30 and TRBJ1-1, with 9 bases that match TRBD1. The CDR3 runs to 13 residues. Losses at the gene ends were 3 bases for V and 5 bases for J; bases not matched to a gene: 4. CDR1 is GTSNPN, CDR2 SVGIG, per germline (reference sequence).

CDR3 bases: TGTGCCATCAGTCGGGGACAGGGAATCTACGAGCAGTACTTC. Encoded protein: CAISRGQGIYEQYF. The chain recombines TRBV10-3 with TRBJ2-7; 9 positions agree with TRBD1. The CDR3 contains 14 residues. CDR1 ENHRY and CDR2 SYGVKD come from the germline V gene. Trimming cost V 5 bases and J 3 bases; bases outside gene matches: 5.

The chain couples TRBV30 to TRBJ1-5, with unresolved D. The CDR3 runs 14 residues. The V gene lost 4 bases and the J gene lost 0 bases, with 10 bases spanning the gap. Germline CDR1 reads GTSNPN; CDR2 reads SVGIG (reference sequence). CDR3: CAWTTGNSNQPQHF. The CDR3 DNA is TGTGCCTGGACCACGGGGAATAGCAATCAGCCCCAGCATTTT.

The CDR3 coding sequence is TGTGCCTGGAGTTCGGGGCTCACCTACGAGCAGTACTTC. Amino acids: CAWSSGLTYEQYF. V and J are TRBV30 and TRBJ2-7; the D call may be TRBD1 or TRBD2 (5 bases each). The CDR3 covers 13 residues. Between the trimmed V and J ends, which lost 2 bases and 2 bases, there was a span of 10 bases. CDR1 GTSNPN and CDR2 SVGIG come from the germline V gene (reference sequence).

This chain connects TRBV18 to TRBJ2-7; 11 bases match TRBD1. There are 14 residues in the CDR3. J was trimmed by 5 bases and V by 4 bases; bases with no gene match: 4. The V gene's germline CDR1 is KGHSH and CDR2 LQKENI. The DNA for the CDR3 is TGTGCCAGCTCACAGGACAGGGGGCAACACGAGCAGTACTTC. Translating gives CASSQDRGQHEQYF.

The chain employs TRBV5-5 and TRBJ2-2; maybe TRBD1 (6 bases). V shed 1 base and J shed 0 bases, with 10 bases lying between them. Germline assignment: CDR1 SGHKS and CDR2 YYEKEE (reference sequence). The CDR3 consists of 16 residues. CDR3 in amino acids: CASSLMQGTNTGELFF. The CDR3 DNA reads as TGTGCCAGCAGCTTGATGCAGGGGACGAACACCGGGGAGCTGTTTTTT.

This sequence joins TRBV6-1 and TRBJ1-5; no clear D gene. CDR3 size: 14 residues. CDR1 is MNHNS and CDR2 is SASEGT in the germline V gene. V shed 3 bases and J shed 7 bases, with 13 bases lying between them. The CDR3 DNA reads as TGTGCCAGCAGTGAGTCTGAGGGTTGGCAGCCCCAGCATTTT. As protein: CASSESEGWQPQHF.

The gene calls are TRBV5-4 and TRBJ2-1; D not certain. The V gene lost 4 bases and the J gene lost 2 bases, with 13 bases spanning the gap. Germline V gives CDR1 SGHNT, CDR2 YYREEE (reference sequence). The CDR3 is 15 residues long. CDR3 sequence reads: CASSPGPSTYNEQFF. The DNA for the CDR3 is TGTGCCAGCAGCCCCGGGCCCTCAACCTACAATGAGCAGTTCTTC.

The chain has TRBV28 and TRBJ2-1; D call uncertain. CDR3 length: 11 residues. CDR1 and CDR2 (germline): MDHEN, SYDVKM. V was shortened by 7 bases and J by 12 bases, with 13 bases between the two germline ends. CDR3 protein: CASTSQFRQFF. The CDR3 region has the DNA TGTGCCAGCACCTCGCAGTTTCGGCAGTTCTTC. The complete variable domain, with remaining parts taken from reference TRBV28 and TRBJ2-1, reads DVKVTQSSRYLVKRTGEKVFLECVQDMDHENMFWYRQDPGLGLRLIYFSYDVKMKEKGDIPEGYSVSREKKERFSLILESASTNQTSMYLCASTSQFRQFFGPGTRLTVL.

The chain carries TRBV21-1 and TRBJ2-7; the table names TRBD2, a call not compared with the DNA. TRBV21-1 is assigned pseudogene status. CDR3 length: 15 residues. In nucleotides, the CDR3 is TGTGCCAGCAGCAAAGAGGGGGGGCGATGCTACGAGCAGTACTTC. It yields the protein CASSKEGGRCYEQYF.

The chain recombines TRBV4-1 with TRBJ1-5, with no clear D. V dropped 3 bases and J dropped 6 bases, with 12 bases sitting between them. This CDR3 has 14 residues. Germline CDR1 reads MGHRA; CDR2 reads YSYEKL. This CDR3 is CASSQATPGQPQHF. The CDR3 nucleotides read TGCGCCAGCAGCCAGGCGACACCCGGTCAGCCCCAGCATTTT.

The genes are TRBV5-1 and TRBJ1-1; TRBD1 might be the D (6 bases). The germline gives CDR1 SGHRS, CDR2 YFSETQ. V shed 5 bases and J shed 0 bases, with 14 bases lying between them. The CDR3 contains 15 residues. As DNA, the CDR3 is TGCGCCAGCAGAGGGGGGGGAGTCATGAACACTGAAGCTTTCTTT. Translated: CASRGGGVMNTEAFF.

The CDR3 reads CASSEGGNQPQHF. CDR3 sequence (DNA): TGTGCCAGCAGTGAAGGGGGCAATCAGCCCCAGCATTTT. The chain uses TRBV25-1 and TRBJ1-5; D call uncertain. There are 13 residues in the CDR3. Trimming took off 2 bases at V and 2 bases at J, with 4 bases between the two ends. From germline, CDR1 is MGHDK and CDR2 SYGVNS. The full variable domain, completed using reference TRBV25-1 and TRBJ1-5, is EADIYQTPRYLVIGTGKKITLECSQTMGHDKMYWYQQDPGMELHLIHYSYGVNSTEKGDLSSESTVSRIRTEHFPLTLESARPSHTSQYLCASSEGGNQPQHFGDGTRLSIL.

The chain joins TRBV2 to TRBJ2-2; D is unresolved. CDR1 SNHLY and CDR2 FYNNEI come from the germline V gene. The CDR3 covers 14 residues. The V end was cut by 4 bases, the J end by 6 bases, with 12 bases between. This CDR3 reads CASSGQRKSGELFF. As DNA, the CDR3 is TGTGCCAGCAGTGGGCAGAGAAAATCCGGGGAGCTGTTTTTT.